This T cell receptor (beta chain) was identified during a study of blood T cell repertoires in COVID-19. Study background: Sites in the United States, Italy and Spain provided acute and convalescent COVID-19 samples. T cells, B-cell-depleted T cells, or PBMCs supplied cDNA or gDNA.

In the original analysis: The authors estimated nucleated cell counts from reference gene primer amplification. Sequencing used immunoSEQ multiplex PCR; TCRdb keeps in-frame clones, though not all of them. Clone size and the V and J calls come from that table; the DNA yielded D and trimming. Found here are about 24,000 clones, about 84% of them singletons; the top ten hold approximately 30%. This CDR3 is 14 amino acids long. Germline CDR1 and CDR2: MGHRA and YSYEKL. Trimming cost V 4 bases and J 3 bases, with 12 bases left between them. The source material was peripheral blood. This clonotype was obtained from a human donor with active COVID-19. The donor label of this sample is uncertain. The rearrangement links TRBV4-1 to TRBJ1-1, with D maybe TRBD1 (5 bases). The CDR3 loop reads CASSPLAGDTEAFF. CDR3 DNA: TGCGCCAGCAGCCCCTTAGCGGGGGACACTGAAGCTTTCTTT.